The 4 T cell receptor beta chains below were found in one sample sequenced in a study of tumor-infiltrating lymphocytes in primary liver carcinoma. Blood RNA came from unsorted whole blood; germline DNA was also extracted. From approximately 500 ng total RNA, TCR beta cDNA was generated with a primer in the constant region. Slightly modified ARM-PCR, run as three nested multiplex PCR rounds, produced the TCR beta libraries. TRBV1-TRBV30 forward primers paired with a C-beta reverse primer were used in the first two PCR rounds, which ran approximately 10 cycles each. MiXCR was run by TCRdb on the multiplex PCR reads, yielding one entry per CDR3 protein. The sample records 310,000 or so distinct CDR3 sequences, less than 70% being singletons. The specimen was peripheral blood. Receptors were obtained from a man in his forties with primary liver carcinoma and hepatitis B virus infection.

This clonotype was recorded a few times. The chain recombines TRBV10-3 with TRBJ2-7; TRBD2 might be the D (6 bases). Deletions cut 11 bases from V and 5 bases from J, with 19 bases between. This CDR3 is built from 13 residues. Germline lookup yields CDR1 ENHRY and CDR2 SYGVKD. CDR3 residues: CASRWRETHEQYF. The CDR3 region has the DNA TGTGCCTCCCGTTGGAGGGAGACCCACGAGCAGTACTTC.

Concerning this clonotype: Given a much more abundant clone one base away, this may be a read error. The genes are TRBV6-5 and TRBJ2-7; TRBD2 might be the D (5 bases). The V end was cut by 5 bases, the J end by 3 bases, with 17 bases between. Germline lookup yields CDR1 MNHEY and CDR2 SVGAGI. The CDR3 runs to 15 residues. The CDR3 reads CASSKRKDGDYEQYF. The CDR3 bases are TGTGCCAGCAGTAAGCGGAAGGACGGTGACTACGAGCAGTACTTC.

A remark on this clonotype: A much larger clone differs by one base, so this may be a read error. The chain employs TRBV12-3 or TRBV12-4 and TRBJ2-7, with D possibly TRBD1 on 6 matching bases. CDR3 length: 14 residues. The ends were cut back, 4 bases at V and 6 bases at J, with 16 bases in the middle. The CDR3 bases are TGTGCCAGCAGTTCCAGGGGTGCCGTTGGCGAGCAGTACTTC. This codes for CASSSRGAVGEQYF.

The chain is built from TRBV5-6 and TRBJ2-1; TRBD2 might be the D (6 bases). V lost 2 bases and J lost 5, with 20 bases in between. Germline loops: CDR1 SGHDT, CDR2 YYEEEE. The CDR3 spans 17 residues. In nucleotides, the CDR3 is TGTGCCAGCAGCTTTCTCCTACCGGGGGACCTAAACAATGAGCAGTTCTTC. Translation: CASSFLLPGDLNNEQFF.